The sequence of this T cell receptor beta chain was determined in a study of T-cell reconstitution after alpha-beta-depleted transplantation in children. The CDR3 is made up of 17 amino acids. V lost 2 bases and J 0 bases, leaving 14 bases between the germline ends. Preparation of the TCRbeta library involved a method that used unique molecular identifiers. MiXCR, applied by TCRdb to the PCR reads, yields one record per CDR3 protein. This sample has approximately 240,000 distinct CDR3 sequences, with approximately 9% found just once. Specimen: PBMCs from the stem cell graft donor, collected from the stem cell graft. This rearrangement joins TRBV12-3 or TRBV12-4 to TRBJ1-5; D perhaps matches TRBD1 (5 bases). This clonotype was sampled from a human donor who donated a stem cell graft to a child with acute lymphoblastic leukemia. CDR3: CASSLRSDTISNQPQHF. In nucleotides, the CDR3 is TGTGCCAGCAGTTTAAGATCGGACACTATTAGCAATCAGCCCCAGCATTTT.